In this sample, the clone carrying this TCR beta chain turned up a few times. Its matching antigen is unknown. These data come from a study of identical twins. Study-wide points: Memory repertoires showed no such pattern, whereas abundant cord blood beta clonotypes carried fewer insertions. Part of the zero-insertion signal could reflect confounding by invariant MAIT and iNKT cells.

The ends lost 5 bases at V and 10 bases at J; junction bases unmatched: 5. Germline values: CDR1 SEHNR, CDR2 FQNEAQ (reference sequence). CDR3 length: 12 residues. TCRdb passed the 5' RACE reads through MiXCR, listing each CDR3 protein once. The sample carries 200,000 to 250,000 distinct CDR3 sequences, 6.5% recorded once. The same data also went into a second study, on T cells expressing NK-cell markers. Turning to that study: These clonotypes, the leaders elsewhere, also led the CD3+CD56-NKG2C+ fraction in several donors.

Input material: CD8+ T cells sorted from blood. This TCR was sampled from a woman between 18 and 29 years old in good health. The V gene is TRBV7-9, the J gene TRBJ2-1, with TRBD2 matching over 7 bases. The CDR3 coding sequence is TGTGCCAGCAGCGGAGCGGGGCGAGAGCAGTTCTTC. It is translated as CASSGAGREQFF.